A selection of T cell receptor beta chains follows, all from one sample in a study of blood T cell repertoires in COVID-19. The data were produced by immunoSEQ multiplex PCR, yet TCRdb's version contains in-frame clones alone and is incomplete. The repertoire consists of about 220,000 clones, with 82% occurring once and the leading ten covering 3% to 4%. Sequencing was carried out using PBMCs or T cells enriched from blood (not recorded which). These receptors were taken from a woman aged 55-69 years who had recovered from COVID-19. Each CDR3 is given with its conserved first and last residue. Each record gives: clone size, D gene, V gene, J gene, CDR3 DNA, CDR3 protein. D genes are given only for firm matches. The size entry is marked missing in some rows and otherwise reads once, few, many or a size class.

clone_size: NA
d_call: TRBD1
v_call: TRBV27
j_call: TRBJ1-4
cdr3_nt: TGTGCCAGCAGTCTAGGACAGGGGAGTAATGAAAAACTGTTTTTT
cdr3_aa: CASSLGQGSNEKLFF

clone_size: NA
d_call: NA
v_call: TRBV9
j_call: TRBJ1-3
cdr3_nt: TGTGCCAGCAGCGTCTTAGACAGCTCTGGAAACACCATATATTTT
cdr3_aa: CASSVLDSSGNTIYF

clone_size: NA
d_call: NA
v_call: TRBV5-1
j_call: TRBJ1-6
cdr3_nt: TGCGCCAGCAGCACCGGTCAGGAAACTCCTAATTCACCCCTCCACTTT
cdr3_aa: CASSTGQETPNSPLHF

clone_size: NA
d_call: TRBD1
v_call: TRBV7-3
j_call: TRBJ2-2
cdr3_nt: TGTGCCAGCAGCGCGACAGGGGGCTCGAACACCGGGGAGCTGTTTTTT
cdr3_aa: CASSATGGSNTGELFF

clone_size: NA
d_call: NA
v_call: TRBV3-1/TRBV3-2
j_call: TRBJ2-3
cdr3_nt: TGTGCCAGCAGCCAAGACCTAGCTGCAGATACGCAGTATTTT
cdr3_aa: CASSQDLAADTQYF

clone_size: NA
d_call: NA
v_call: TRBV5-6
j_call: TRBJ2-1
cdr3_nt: TGTGCCAGCAGCTTGATCGGCTCCAAGGAGAATGAGCAGTTCTTC
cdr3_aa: CASSLIGSKENEQFF

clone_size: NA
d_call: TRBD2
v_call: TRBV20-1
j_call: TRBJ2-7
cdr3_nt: TGCAGTGCTAGTAAAGCGGGGTCCTACGAGCAGTACTTC
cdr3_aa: CSASKAGSYEQYF

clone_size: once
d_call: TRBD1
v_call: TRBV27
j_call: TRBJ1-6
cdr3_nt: TGTGCCAGCAGTTTATCTGCGACAGGGGGTTCACCCCTCCACTTT
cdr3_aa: CASSLSATGGSPLHF

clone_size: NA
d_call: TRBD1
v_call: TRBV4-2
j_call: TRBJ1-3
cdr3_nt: TGTGCCAGCAGTTCTCTGTCGGCCAGGGGGACCATATATTTT
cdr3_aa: CASSSLSARGTIYF

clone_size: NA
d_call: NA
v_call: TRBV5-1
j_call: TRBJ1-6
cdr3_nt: TGCGCCAGCAGCTCGATGCGAAATTCACCCCTCCACTTT
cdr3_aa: CASSSMRNSPLHF

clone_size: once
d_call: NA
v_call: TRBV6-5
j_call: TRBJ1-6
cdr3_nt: TGTGCCAGCAGCCTTAGACAGGATATACCCCTCCACTTT
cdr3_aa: CASSLRQDIPLHF

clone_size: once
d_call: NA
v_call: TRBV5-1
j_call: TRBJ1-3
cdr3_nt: TGCGCCAGCAGGGATTTACCCTTGGACGGGAGTGCTGGAAACACCATATATTTT
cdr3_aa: CASRDLPLDGSAGNTIYF

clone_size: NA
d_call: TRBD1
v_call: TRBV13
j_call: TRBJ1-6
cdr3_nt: TGTGCCAGCAGCACTTCCCGGGACAGGGTCGGAAATTCACCCCTCCACTTT
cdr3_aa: CASSTSRDRVGNSPLHF

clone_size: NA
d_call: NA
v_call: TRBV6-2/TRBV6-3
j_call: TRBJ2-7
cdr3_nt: TGTGCCAGCAGTTACCACTATGCCTACGAGCAGTACTTC
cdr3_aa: CASSYHYAYEQYF

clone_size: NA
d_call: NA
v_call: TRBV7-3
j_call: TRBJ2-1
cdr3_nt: TGTGCCAGCAGCCGAGCCGGTCACAATGAGCAGTTCTTC
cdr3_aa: CASSRAGHNEQFF

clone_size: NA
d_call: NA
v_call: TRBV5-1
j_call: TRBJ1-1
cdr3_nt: TGCGCCAGCAGCTGGAGCCCAGGGACAGAAGCTTTCTTT
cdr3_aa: CASSWSPGTEAFF

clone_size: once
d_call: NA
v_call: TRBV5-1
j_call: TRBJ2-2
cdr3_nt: TGCGCCGCGTCCTTTGATGGGAGCGGGGAGCTGTTTTTT
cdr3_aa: CAASFDGSGELFF

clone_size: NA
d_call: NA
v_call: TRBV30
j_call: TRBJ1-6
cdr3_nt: TGTGCCTGGAGTAAGGGGAATAATTCACCCCTCCACTTT
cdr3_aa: CAWSKGNNSPLHF

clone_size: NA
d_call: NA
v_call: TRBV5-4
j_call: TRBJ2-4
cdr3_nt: TGTGCCAGCAGCTTTACAGGGTCCAAAAACATTCAGTACTTC
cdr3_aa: CASSFTGSKNIQYF

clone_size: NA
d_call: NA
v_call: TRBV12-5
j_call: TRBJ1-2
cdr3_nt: TGTGCTAGTGGACCCGCTCTGTTGTTAGGGAGCTATGGCTACACCTTC
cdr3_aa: CASGPALLLGSYGYTF

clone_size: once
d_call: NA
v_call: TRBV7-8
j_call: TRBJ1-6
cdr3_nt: TGTGCCAGCAGCTTAGTTTTGGACACCCAAAGGGTGCCCCTCCACTTT
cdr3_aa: CASSLVLDTQRVPLHF

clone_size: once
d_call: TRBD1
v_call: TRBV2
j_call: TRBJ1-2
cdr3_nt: TGTGCCAGCCACAGGGACAGTTACAGCTACACCTTC
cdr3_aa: CASHRDSYSYTF

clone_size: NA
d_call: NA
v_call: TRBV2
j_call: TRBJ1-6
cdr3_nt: TGTGCCAGCAGTGAAGCGACACTTTATAATTCACCCCTCCACTTT
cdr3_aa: CASSEATLYNSPLHF

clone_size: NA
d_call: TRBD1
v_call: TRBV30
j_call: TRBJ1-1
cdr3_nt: TGTGCCTGGAGTGCCAATCCCGGACAGGGGAACACTGAAGCTTTCTTT
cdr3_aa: CAWSANPGQGNTEAFF